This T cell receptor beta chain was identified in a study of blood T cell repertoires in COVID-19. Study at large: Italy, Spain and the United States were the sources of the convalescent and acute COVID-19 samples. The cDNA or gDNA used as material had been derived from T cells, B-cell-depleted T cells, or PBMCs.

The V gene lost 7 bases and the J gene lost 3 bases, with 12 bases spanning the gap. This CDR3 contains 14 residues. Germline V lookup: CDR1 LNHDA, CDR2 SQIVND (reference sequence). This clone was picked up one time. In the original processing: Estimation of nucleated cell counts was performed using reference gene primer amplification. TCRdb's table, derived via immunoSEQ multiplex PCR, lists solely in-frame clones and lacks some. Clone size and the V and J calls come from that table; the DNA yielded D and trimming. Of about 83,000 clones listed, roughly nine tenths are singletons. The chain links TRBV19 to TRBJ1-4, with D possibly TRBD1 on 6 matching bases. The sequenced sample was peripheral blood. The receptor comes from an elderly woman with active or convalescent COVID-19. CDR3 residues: CASTEGVSNEKLFF. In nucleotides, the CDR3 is TGTGCCAGTACCGAGGGGGTGTCTAATGAAAAACTGTTTTTT.